This T cell receptor beta chain is from a study of response to subunit inactivated influenza vaccine. Overall study results and limits: Authors proposed each seasonal influenza vaccination draws in few new T cells.

The CDR3 sequence is 22 residues long. Germline V gives CDR1 MGHDK, CDR2 SYGVNS. The ends lost 7 bases at V and 3 bases at J; junction bases unmatched: 27. TCRdb independently ran MiXCR on the RT-PCR reads; one entry per CDR3 protein. The table lists 710,000 or so distinct CDR3 sequences, about 15% of them singletons, with under 14% in the top ten. Comments on this clonotype: What it binds is not known.

The TCR comes from a man aged 50 or older who received an inactivated influenza vaccine. This chain connects TRBV25-1 to TRBJ2-5; 12 nucleotides align to TRBD2. Sample: PBMCs from blood, taken about 11 days after vaccination. The CDR3 reads CASTPYPGLAGFRGLRKETQYF. In nucleotides, the CDR3 is TGTGCCAGCACACCTTACCCAGGACTAGCGGGATTCCGAGGTCTAAGGAAAGAGACCCAGTACTTC. The full variable domain, its missing parts supplied by reference TRBV25-1 and TRBJ2-5, is EADIYQTPRYLVIGTGKKITLECSQTMGHDKMYWYQQDPGMELHLIHYSYGVNSTEKGDLSSESTVSRIRTEHFPLTLESARPSHTSQYLCASTPYPGLAGFRGLRKETQYFGPGTRLLVL.